The 15 T cell receptor beta chains in this list originate from one sample, sequenced in a study of cytomegalovirus exposure and HLA in healthy donors. PCR primers comprised 60 Vbeta and 13 Jbeta primers. The protocol was immunoSEQ multiplex PCR, while the TCRdb copy is restricted to in-frame clones and leaves out a portion. Of a few hundred thousand clones listed, approximately 80% were seen once; the top ten hold around 15%. Material: PBMCs. The receptors were gathered from a middle-aged man in good health and CMV-seronegative.

This chain uses TRBV11-2 with TRBJ2-2; D remains ambiguous. Per the germline V gene, CDR1 is SGHAT and CDR2 is FQNNGV. The V and J ends lost 5 bases and 4 bases respectively, with 8 bases between them. The CDR3 runs 13 residues. CDR3 nucleotides: TGTGCCAGCAGCCCGTCGGGCACCGGGGAGCTGTTTTTT. The encoded protein is CASSPSGTGELFF.

The chain combines TRBV27 with TRBJ1-1; D is unresolved. The CDR3 contains 14 residues. CDR1 MNHEY and CDR2 SMNVEV come from the germline V gene (reference sequence). Trimming cost V 1 base and J 1 base, with 7 bases left between them. CDR3 loop: CASSLLNKNTEAFF. Here the CDR3 DNA reads TGTGCCAGCAGTTTATTGAACAAGAACACTGAAGCTTTCTTT.

The chain uses TRBV7-6 and TRBJ2-7; a weak D match, TRBD2 (5 bases). This CDR3 comprises 13 residues. V was cut by 1 base and J by 6 bases, with 10 bases left in between. Germline V CDR1 and CDR2: SGHVS, FNYEAQ. The CDR3 reads CASSLGSAGEQYF. CDR3 DNA: TGTGCCAGCAGCTTAGGATCGGCGGGCGAGCAGTACTTC.

The rearrangement joins TRBV6-4 to TRBJ2-1; 8 bases are a match to TRBD2. This CDR3 has 17 residues. With V trimmed by 4 bases and J by 7 bases, 15 bases remained unmatched. Germline loops: CDR1 MRHNA, CDR2 SNTAGT. The CDR3 nucleotides read TGTGCCAGCAGTGTCGAACTCACGGGAGGGCCGGGAAATGAGCAGTTCTTC. It translates to CASSVELTGGPGNEQFF.

This chain links TRBV15 with TRBJ1-1, with D unresolved. CDR1 and CDR2 (germline): LNHNV, YYDKDF (reference sequence). Deletions cut 3 bases from V and 6 bases from J, with 23 bases between. The CDR3 runs to 17 residues. Written as DNA, the CDR3 is TGTGCCACCAGCAGGAACATCGGGTCATTCAAGAGCGCTGAAGCTTTCTTT. Its translation: CATSRNIGSFKSAEAFF.

This clone has more than one count but fewer than ten. The chain employs TRBV14 and TRBJ2-1, with TRBD1 identical over 7 bases. V was pared by 1 base and J by 2 bases, with 5 bases of the junction left unmatched. The CDR3 runs 16 residues. In germline, CDR1 is SGHDN, CDR2 FVKESK. The CDR3 loop is CASSQVTGTAYNEQFF. CDR3 coding DNA: TGTGCCAGCAGCCAAGTTACCGGGACAGCCTACAATGAGCAGTTCTTC.

This clone was counted between two and nine times. The chain carries TRBV11-2 and TRBJ2-1; 7 bases are shared with TRBD2. Trimming took 3 bases from V and 7 from J; bases not matched to a gene: 6. Germline V gene data show CDR1 as SGHAT and CDR2 as FQNNGV. This CDR3 has 14 amino acids. CDR3 sequence (DNA): TGTGCCAGCAGCTTGGGGGGGGAGAGAAATGAGCAGTTCTTC. Encoded protein: CASSLGGERNEQFF.

The V gene is TRBV5-4, the J gene TRBJ1-2; 8 bases map to TRBD1. The CDR3 sequence is 13 residues long. Germline V lookup: CDR1 SGHNT, CDR2 YYREEE (reference sequence). With 2 bases clipped from V and 6 bases from J, the junction kept 3 bases outside the gene matches. The CDR3 sequence is CASSFSGGHGYTF. For the CDR3, the DNA is TGTGCCAGCAGCTTTTCAGGGGGCCATGGCTACACCTTC. Variable domain in full (rest from reference TRBV5-4 and TRBJ1-2): ETGVTQSPTHLIKTRGQQVTLRCSSQSGHNTVSWYQQALGQGPQFIFQYYREEENGRGNFPPRFSGLQFPNYSSELNVNALELDDSALYLCASSFSGGHGYTFGSGTRLTVV.

The V and J genes are TRBV7-3 and TRBJ2-1; the match to TRBD1 covers 11 bases. Germline CDR1 reads SGHTA; CDR2 reads FQGTGA. The trim removed 5 bases at V and 7 bases at J, leaving 4 bases unmatched. There are 14 residues in the CDR3. DNA of the CDR3: TGTGCCAGCAGCGAGGGGACAGGGGGTAATGAGCAGTTCTTC. Translated: CASSEGTGGNEQFF.

The gene calls are TRBV19 and TRBJ1-5; D perhaps matches TRBD1 (6 bases). This CDR3 comprises 13 residues. Per germline, CDR1 LNHDA and CDR2 SQIVND (reference sequence). V dropped 5 bases and J dropped 4 bases, with 9 bases sitting between them. The CDR3 bases are TGTGCCAGTAGTGCGGACAGAAATCAGCCCCAGCATTTT. Translated, it gives CASSADRNQPQHF.

The rearrangement uses TRBV7-3 and TRBJ2-3; 12 nucleotides line up with TRBD2. Germline lookup yields CDR1 SGHTA and CDR2 FQGTGA. V dropped 3 bases and J dropped 6; count of bases not matched to a gene: 7. The CDR3 spans 16 residues. CDR3 region: CASSFGPSGGADTQYF. In DNA, the CDR3 is TGTGCCAGCAGCTTCGGGCCTAGCGGGGGGGCGGATACGCAGTATTTT.

The chain joins TRBV27 to TRBJ1-1; 10 nucleotides align to TRBD1. The trim removed 2 bases at V and 3 bases at J, leaving 12 bases unmatched. The V gene's germline CDR1 is MNHEY and CDR2 SMNVEV (reference sequence). The CDR3 length is 18 residues. Here the CDR3 DNA reads TGTGCCAGCAGTTTAATCACTCCGGGGACAGGGGTGGACACTGAAGCTTTCTTT. Its translation: CASSLITPGTGVDTEAFF.

The chain carries TRBV10-3 and TRBJ2-1, with TRBD2 matching 15 bases. Germline V gene sequence: CDR1 ENHRY, CDR2 SYGVKD. With V trimmed by 10 bases and J by 2 bases, 6 bases remained unmatched. The CDR3 runs to 16 residues. Here the CDR3 reads CATSGLAGGTYNEQFF. The CDR3 nucleotides read TGTGCCACCTCTGGACTAGCGGGAGGGACCTACAATGAGCAGTTCTTC.

The chain couples TRBV19 to TRBJ2-1; no reliable D call. The CDR3 spans 16 residues. Looked up from germline, CDR1 is LNHDA and CDR2 is SQIVND (reference sequence). V was clipped by 4 bases and J by 4 bases, with 17 bases between them. CDR3 amino acids: CASSTSLDVAYNEQFF. CDR3 nucleotide sequence: TGTGCCAGTAGTACCTCCCTAGATGTAGCTTACAATGAGCAGTTCTTC.

The genes are TRBV30 and TRBJ1-6, with 9 nucleotides matching TRBD1. Germline-derived CDR1 and CDR2 are GTSNPN and SVGIG (reference sequence). V lost 2 bases, J lost 7 bases, and 0 bases stayed unmatched. This CDR3 has 13 amino acids. The CDR3 nucleotides are TGTGCCTGGAGTACAGGGGGCAATTCACCCCTCCACTTT. It codes for CAWSTGGNSPLHF.